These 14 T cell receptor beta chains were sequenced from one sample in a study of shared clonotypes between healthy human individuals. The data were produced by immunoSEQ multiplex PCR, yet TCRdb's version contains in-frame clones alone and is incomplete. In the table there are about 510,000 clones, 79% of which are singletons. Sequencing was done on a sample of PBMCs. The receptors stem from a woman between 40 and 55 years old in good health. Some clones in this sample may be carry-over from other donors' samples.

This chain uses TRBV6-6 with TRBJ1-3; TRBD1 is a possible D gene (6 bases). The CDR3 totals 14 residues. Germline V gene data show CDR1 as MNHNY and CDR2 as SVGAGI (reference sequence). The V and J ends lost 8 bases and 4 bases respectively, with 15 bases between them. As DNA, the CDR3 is TGTGCCAGCGCCGGGAGGGGGTTAGGAAACACCATATATTTT. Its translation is CASAGRGLGNTIYF.

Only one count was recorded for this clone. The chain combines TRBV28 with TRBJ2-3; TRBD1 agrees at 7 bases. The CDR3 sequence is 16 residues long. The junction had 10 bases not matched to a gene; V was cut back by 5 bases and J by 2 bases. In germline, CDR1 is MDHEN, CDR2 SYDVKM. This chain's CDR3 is CASSPPGTVYTDTQYF. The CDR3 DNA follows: TGTGCCAGCAGTCCTCCAGGGACAGTCTACACAGATACGCAGTATTTT.

CDR3 bases: TGTGCCAGCAGCTTGGATCTAGCGGGATACAATGAGCAGTTCTTC. This gives the protein CASSLDLAGYNEQFF. The chain is built from TRBV5-6 and TRBJ2-1; 9 bases line up with TRBD2. The ends lost 0 bases at V and 4 bases at J; junction bases unmatched: 2. The CDR3 has 15 residues. The germline gives CDR1 SGHDT, CDR2 YYEEEE.

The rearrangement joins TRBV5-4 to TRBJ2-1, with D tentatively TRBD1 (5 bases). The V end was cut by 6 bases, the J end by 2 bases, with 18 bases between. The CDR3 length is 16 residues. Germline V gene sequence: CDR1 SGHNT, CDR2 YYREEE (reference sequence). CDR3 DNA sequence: TGTGCCAGCACCTCTCCGGTAGACAGCGCCTACAATGAGCAGTTCTTC. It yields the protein CASTSPVDSAYNEQFF.

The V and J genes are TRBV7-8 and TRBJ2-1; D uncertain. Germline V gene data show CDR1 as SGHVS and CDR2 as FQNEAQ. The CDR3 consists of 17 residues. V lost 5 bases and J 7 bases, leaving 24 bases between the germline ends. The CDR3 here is CASSPPYGPLMGNEQFF. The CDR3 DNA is TGTGCCAGCAGCCCCCCTTACGGGCCTCTAATGGGGAATGAGCAGTTCTTC.

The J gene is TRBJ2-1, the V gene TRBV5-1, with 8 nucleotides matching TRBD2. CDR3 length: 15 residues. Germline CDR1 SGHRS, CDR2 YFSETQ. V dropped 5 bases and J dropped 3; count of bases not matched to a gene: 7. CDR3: CASRELAGHYNEQFF. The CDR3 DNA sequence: TGCGCCAGCAGGGAGTTAGCGGGACACTACAATGAGCAGTTCTTC.

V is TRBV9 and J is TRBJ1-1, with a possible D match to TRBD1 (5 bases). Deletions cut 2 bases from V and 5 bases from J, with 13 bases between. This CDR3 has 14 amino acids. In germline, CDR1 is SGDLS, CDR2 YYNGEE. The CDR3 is CASSVRGGATEAFF. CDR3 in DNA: TGTGCCAGCAGCGTCAGAGGCGGGGCGACTGAAGCTTTCTTT.

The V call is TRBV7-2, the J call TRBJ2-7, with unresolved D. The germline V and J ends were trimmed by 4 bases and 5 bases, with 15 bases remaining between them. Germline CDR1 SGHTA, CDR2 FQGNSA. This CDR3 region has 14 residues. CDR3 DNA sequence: TGTGCCAGCAGCTCAGAGCAGTTGGGCCACGAGCAGTACTTC. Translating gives CASSSEQLGHEQYF.

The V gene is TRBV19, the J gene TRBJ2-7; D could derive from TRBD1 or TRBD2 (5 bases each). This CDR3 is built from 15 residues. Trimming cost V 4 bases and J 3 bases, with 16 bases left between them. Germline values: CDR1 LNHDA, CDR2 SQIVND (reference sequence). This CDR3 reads CASSKGRGAYYEQYF. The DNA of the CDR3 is TGTGCCAGTAGTAAGGGACGTGGGGCCTACTACGAGCAGTACTTC.

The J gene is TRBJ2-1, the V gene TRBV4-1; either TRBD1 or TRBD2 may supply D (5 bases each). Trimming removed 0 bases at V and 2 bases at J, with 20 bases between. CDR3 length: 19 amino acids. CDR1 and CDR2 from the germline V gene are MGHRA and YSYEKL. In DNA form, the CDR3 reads TGCGCCAGCAGCCAAGATAGGCGGAGGTCGGACAAACCCTACAATGAGCAGTTCTTC. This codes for CASSQDRRRSDKPYNEQFF.

The DNA for the CDR3 is TGTGCCAGCAGTTTGTGGGGGGCGAACACTGAAGCTTTCTTT. Translating it yields CASSLWGANTEAFF. The chain couples TRBV28 to TRBJ1-1; tentatively, D is TRBD1 (6 bases). V was shortened by 3 bases and J by 1 base, with 9 bases between the two germline ends. The CDR3 sequence is 14 residues long. Germline V CDR1 and CDR2: MDHEN, SYDVKM.

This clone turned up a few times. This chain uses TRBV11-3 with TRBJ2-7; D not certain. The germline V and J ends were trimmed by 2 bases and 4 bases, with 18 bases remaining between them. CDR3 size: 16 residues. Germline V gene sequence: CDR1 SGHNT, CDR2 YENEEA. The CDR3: CASSLISGGPFYEQYF. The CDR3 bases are TGTGCCAGCAGCTTAATTTCGGGCGGCCCTTTTTACGAGCAGTACTTC.

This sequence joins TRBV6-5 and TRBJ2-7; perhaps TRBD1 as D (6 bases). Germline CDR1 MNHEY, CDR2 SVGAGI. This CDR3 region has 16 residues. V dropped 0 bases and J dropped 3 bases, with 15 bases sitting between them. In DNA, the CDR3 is TGTGCCAGCAGTTACTCCTGGGGACACCACCTCTACGAGCAGTACTTC. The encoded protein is CASSYSWGHHLYEQYF.

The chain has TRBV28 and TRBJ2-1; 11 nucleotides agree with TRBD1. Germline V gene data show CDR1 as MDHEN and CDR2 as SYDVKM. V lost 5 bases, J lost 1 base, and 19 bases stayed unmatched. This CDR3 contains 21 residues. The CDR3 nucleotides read TGTGCCAGCAGTCCTATACCACCGGGACAGGGGGGTGGACAATCCTACAATGAGCAGTTCTTC. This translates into CASSPIPPGQGGGQSYNEQFF.